Presented here are 29 T cell receptor beta chains from one specimen sequenced in a study of cytomegalovirus exposure and HLA in healthy donors. This PCR relied on a set of 60 Vbeta primers and 13 Jbeta primers. The table came from immunoSEQ multiplex PCR; TCRdb's copy has only in-frame clones and leaves some out. The sample holds about 130,000 clones, 70% to 80% seen once. Sequencing was carried out using PBMCs. All receptors derive from a woman aged 60-70 years in good health and CMV-seropositive.

V is TRBV19 and J is TRBJ1-4, with D hard to call. Trimming cost V 0 bases and J 7 bases, with 9 bases left between them. The CDR3 totals 14 residues. Germline-derived CDR1 and CDR2 are LNHDA and SQIVND (reference sequence). This CDR3 is CASSIEPEREKLFF. Here the CDR3 DNA reads TGTGCCAGTAGTATAGAGCCGGAGCGTGAAAAACTGTTTTTT.

J is TRBJ1-2 and V is TRBV7-9; no definite D call. The CDR3 covers 15 residues. The germline V gene has CDR1 SEHNR and CDR2 FQNEAQ (reference sequence). V lost 5 bases and J lost 7, with 20 bases in between. Here the CDR3 DNA reads TGTGCCAGCAGCCTCCCGGATCGCTCCGGAGGTGGCTACACCTTC. This codes for CASSLPDRSGGGYTF.

This clone was seen a single time. This chain links TRBV2 with TRBJ1-2; no clear D. Deletions cut 2 bases from V and 4 bases from J, with 11 bases between. Looked up from germline, CDR1 is SNHLY and CDR2 is FYNNEI. The CDR3 covers 14 residues. The CDR3 loop reads CASSEFGRLYGYTF. The CDR3 DNA follows: TGTGCCAGCAGTGAATTCGGCAGACTCTATGGCTACACCTTC.

The chain is built from TRBV7-9 and TRBJ1-1; 8 positions agree with TRBD1. Germline trimming cut 2 bases from V and 4 bases from J; bases unmatched to any gene: 0. Looked up from germline, CDR1 is SEHNR and CDR2 is FQNEAQ (reference sequence). The CDR3 spans 13 residues. CDR3 sequence: CASSLTGGTEAFF. DNA of the CDR3: TGTGCCAGCAGCTTAACAGGGGGCACTGAAGCTTTCTTT.

The chain uses TRBV21-1 and TRBJ1-6; TRBD1 reflects the table's D call only, with no check against the DNA. TRBV21-1 is a pseudogene locus. This CDR3 spans 20 amino acids. CDR3 DNA sequence: TGTGCCAGCAGTTCCAAGAGGGGGCGTCGGTCGAGCTCCTATAATTCACCCCTCCACTTT. This encodes CASSSKRGRRSSSYNSPLHF.

The chain joins TRBV5-1 to TRBJ1-2, with TRBD1 as a possible D gene (5 bases). This CDR3 has 15 residues. From germline, CDR1 is SGHRS and CDR2 YFSETQ. The V end lost 1 base, the J end lost 0 bases, and 10 bases lay between the germline ends. The CDR3 loop is CASSLQGLANYGYTF. CDR3 DNA sequence: TGCGCCAGCAGCTTGCAGGGATTAGCTAACTATGGCTACACCTTC.

The chain has TRBV27 and TRBJ2-3; TRBD2 agrees at 9 bases. The CDR3 length is 15 residues. Germline assignment: CDR1 MNHEY and CDR2 SMNVEV (reference sequence). J was trimmed by 4 bases and V by 0 bases; bases with no gene match: 2. The CDR3 DNA follows: TGTGCCAGCAGTTTATCGTCTAGCGGGGCAGATACGCAGTATTTT. This encodes CASSLSSSGADTQYF.

This clone was recorded only once. The chain has TRBV11-2 and TRBJ2-3; 13 bases agree with TRBD2. Per the germline V gene, CDR1 is SGHAT and CDR2 is FQNNGV. CDR3 length: 18 amino acids. The V gene end was trimmed by 0 bases and the J gene end by 2 bases; junction bases not matched to a gene: 5. The CDR3 here is CASSLDGLAGALTDTQYF. In nucleotides, the CDR3 is TGTGCCAGCAGCTTAGATGGACTAGCGGGGGCCCTCACAGATACGCAGTATTTT.

This chain joins TRBV27 and TRBJ1-4; the D gene is possibly TRBD1 (6 bases). V shed 7 bases and J shed 8 bases, with 17 bases lying between them. The CDR3 consists of 14 residues. Germline CDR1 MNHEY, CDR2 SMNVEV (reference sequence). This CDR3 reads CASIGAGAGEKLFF. CDR3 in DNA: TGTGCCAGCATTGGGGCGGGGGCGGGAGAAAAACTGTTTTTT.

This clone was counted a few times. This rearrangement joins TRBV4-1 to TRBJ2-7; 12 bases map to TRBD2. The junction had 2 bases not matched to a gene; V was cut back by 1 base and J by 4 bases. CDR1 is MGHRA, CDR2 YSYEKL, per germline. The CDR3 is 15 residues long. The CDR3 spells CASSQGTSGVYEQYF. CDR3 bases: TGCGCCAGCAGCCAAGGGACTAGCGGGGTTTACGAGCAGTACTTC.

The rearrangement uses TRBV6-1 and TRBJ2-1; 9 bases fit TRBD2. With V trimmed by 1 base and J by 8 bases, 6 bases remained unmatched. From germline, CDR1 is MNHNS and CDR2 SASEGT. The CDR3 sequence is 15 residues long. CDR3 nucleotide sequence: TGTGCCAGCAGTGAAGAGGTAGCGGGGGCGGATGAGCAGTTCTTC. Amino acid sequence: CASSEEVAGADEQFF.

The CDR3 nucleotides read TGTGCCAGCAGCTCGACTGGGACAGCCAACACTGAAGCTTTCTTT. Its protein is CASSSTGTANTEAFF. The J gene is TRBJ1-1, the V gene TRBV7-2, with 7 bases aligning to TRBD1. In germline, CDR1 is SGHTA, CDR2 FQGNSA. Unmatched junction bases numbered 7, after V lost 4 bases and J lost 2 bases. The CDR3 sequence is 15 residues long. Full variable domain (outside the CDR3, taken from reference TRBV7-2 and TRBJ1-1): GAGVSQSPSNKVTEKGKDVELRCDPISGHTALYWYRQSLGQGLEFLIYFQGNSAPDKSGLPSDRFSAERTGGSVSTLTIQRTQQEDSAVYLCASSSTGTANTEAFFGQGTRLTVV.

J is TRBJ2-1 and V is TRBV7-9; 9 bases are shared with TRBD1. V lost 1 base, J lost 4 bases, and 5 bases stayed unmatched. The germline V gene encodes CDR1 SEHNR and CDR2 FQNEAQ (reference sequence). The CDR3 has 16 amino acids. CDR3 in DNA: TGTGCCAGCAGCTTAGGGGGGACAGGGCTTTACAATGAGCAGTTCTTC. It codes for CASSLGGTGLYNEQFF.

The V and J genes are TRBV10-3 and TRBJ2-3; TRBD2 agrees at 7 bases. The ends lost 9 bases at V and 4 bases at J; junction bases unmatched: 19. Germline-derived CDR1 and CDR2 are ENHRY and SYGVKD. The CDR3 runs 17 residues. CDR3 DNA sequence: TGTGCCATATCTAGGGGCGGGGGTGTGGGGCAGCCAGATACGCAGTATTTT. It specifies CAISRGGGVGQPDTQYF.

This clone was picked up a small number of times. This chain links TRBV6-1 with TRBJ1-5; TRBD1 aligns across 9 bases. V trimming: 2 bases; J trimming: 4 bases; junction bases outside the gene matches: 3. Germline CDR1 and CDR2: MNHNS and SASEGT. The CDR3 is made up of 15 amino acids. CDR3 loop: CASSELGQGNQPQHF. In nucleotides, the CDR3 is TGTGCCAGCAGTGAATTGGGACAGGGAAATCAGCCCCAGCATTTT.

The chain recombines TRBV11-2 with TRBJ2-5; 7 bases agree with TRBD1. The CDR3 spans 13 residues. Germline CDR1 reads SGHAT; CDR2 reads FQNNGV. V dropped 4 bases and J dropped 5; count of bases not matched to a gene: 4. The CDR3 is CASSSPRGETQYF. The CDR3 DNA reads TGTGCCAGCAGCTCTCCCAGGGGGGAGACCCAGTACTTC.

This chain joins TRBV5-4 and TRBJ2-7, with TRBD1 identical over 9 bases. With V trimmed by 1 base and J by 4 bases, 3 bases remained unmatched. There are 14 residues in the CDR3. Germline values: CDR1 SGHNT, CDR2 YYREEE (reference sequence). For the CDR3, the DNA is TGTGCCAGCAGCTTGACAGGGGGCGGGTACGAGCAGTACTTC. Amino acids: CASSLTGGGYEQYF.

This chain uses TRBV4-2 with TRBJ2-3; 11 positions match TRBD2. The CDR3 has 17 residues. Unmatched junction bases numbered 6, after V lost 1 base and J lost 3 bases. Germline CDR1 and CDR2: LGHNA and YNFKEQ. CDR3 protein: CASSQVALAGGTDTQYF. In DNA form, the CDR3 reads TGTGCCAGCAGCCAAGTAGCTCTAGCGGGGGGAACAGATACGCAGTATTTT.

As regards this clone: This sample includes further DNA sequences coding for the same CDR3. The rearrangement joins TRBV7-2 to TRBJ1-6; 8 nucleotides agree with TRBD1. The CDR3 spans 17 residues. The trim removed 5 bases at V and 0 bases at J, leaving 6 bases unmatched. The V gene's germline CDR1 is SGHTA and CDR2 FQGNSA. DNA of the CDR3: TGTGCCAGCAGCGCCCGACAGGGGAGCTCCTATAATTCACCCCTCCACTTT. Translated, it gives CASSARQGSSYNSPLHF. Filled out from reference TRBV7-2 and TRBJ1-6, the complete variable domain reads GAGVSQSPSNKVTEKGKDVELRCDPISGHTALYWYRQSLGQGLEFLIYFQGNSAPDKSGLPSDRFSAERTGGSVSTLTIQRTQQEDSAVYLCASSARQGSSYNSPLHFGNGTRLTVT.

V gene TRBV28 combines with J gene TRBJ2-1, with D possibly TRBD1 on 6 matching bases. Germline lookup yields CDR1 MDHEN and CDR2 SYDVKM. The CDR3 covers 14 residues. Trimming shortened V by 3 bases and J by 5 bases, and 11 bases separated the two germline ends. The CDR3 here is CASSLQGPHNEQFF. The CDR3 coding sequence is TGTGCCAGCAGTTTGCAGGGGCCCCACAATGAGCAGTTCTTC.

This rearrangement joins TRBV2 to TRBJ1-4; unclear D gene. This CDR3 is built from 13 residues. The V end lost 8 bases, the J end lost 7 bases, and 14 bases lay between the germline ends. Looked up from germline, CDR1 is SNHLY and CDR2 is FYNNEI. The CDR3 DNA is TGTGCCAGCTGCCCCCAGATGGTTGAAAAACTGTTTTTT. Its translation: CASCPQMVEKLFF. The full variable domain, its missing parts supplied by reference TRBV2 and TRBJ1-4, is EPEVTQTPSHQVTQMGQEVILRCVPISNHLYFYWYRQILGQKVEFLVSFYNNEISEKSEIFDDQFSVERPDGSNFTLKIRSTKLEDSAMYFCASCPQMVEKLFFGSGTQLSVL.

The chain combines TRBV5-4 with TRBJ1-3; D might be TRBD1 (5 bases). Between the trimmed V and J ends, which lost 4 bases and 9 bases, there was a span of 11 bases. CDR1 is SGHNT, CDR2 YYREEE, per germline (reference sequence). This CDR3 comprises 12 residues. CDR3 nucleotide sequence: TGTGCCAGCAGCCCGCTGGGGGGCACCATATATTTT. It yields the protein CASSPLGGTIYF. The full variable domain, with the rest looked up from reference TRBV5-4 and TRBJ1-3, is ETGVTQSPTHLIKTRGQQVTLRCSSQSGHNTVSWYQQALGQGPQFIFQYYREEENGRGNFPPRFSGLQFPNYSSELNVNALELDDSALYLCASSPLGGTIYFGEGSWLTVV.

This chain connects TRBV5-5 to TRBJ1-1; D is ambiguous. The germline gives CDR1 SGHKS, CDR2 YYEKEE (reference sequence). V was cut by 0 bases and J by 5 bases, with 17 bases left in between. The CDR3 is 16 amino acids. DNA for the CDR3: TGTGCCAGCAGCTTGGCCGGAGAGGGCGTAGAGACTGAAGCTTTCTTT. This encodes CASSLAGEGVETEAFF.

The chain employs TRBV6-5 and TRBJ1-1; 8 bases agree with TRBD1. This CDR3 spans 14 amino acids. Germline V lookup: CDR1 MNHEY, CDR2 SVGAGI. V lost 6 bases, J lost 0 bases, and 3 bases stayed unmatched. In DNA, the CDR3 is TGTGCCAGCAGCTGGACAGGGATGAACACTGAAGCTTTCTTT. The encoded protein is CASSWTGMNTEAFF.

The chain has TRBV2 and TRBJ1-6; unclear D gene. Germline assignment: CDR1 SNHLY and CDR2 FYNNEI. The V and J ends lost 3 bases and 6 bases respectively, with 6 bases between them. The CDR3 has 13 residues. CDR3 amino acids: CASSEFLNSPLHF. In DNA, the CDR3 is TGTGCCAGCAGTGAGTTCCTTAATTCACCCCTCCACTTT.

Concerning this clone itself: At one end, the junction sequence differs from germline, possibly due to a read error. The chain carries TRBV7-9 and TRBJ2-3, with 7 bases identical to TRBD2. The CDR3 extends over 16 amino acids. Germline V gene lookup returns CDR1 SEHNR and CDR2 FQNEAQ (reference sequence). CDR3 coding DNA: TGTTCCAGCAGCTTACAGGAGGGGACTACCACAGATACGCAGTATTTT. Residues: CSSSLQEGTTTDTQYF. The full variable domain, with the rest looked up from reference TRBV7-9 and TRBJ2-3, is DTGVSQNPRHKITKRGQNVTFRCDPISEHNRLYWYRQTLGQGPEFLTYFQNEAQLEKSRLLSDRFSAERPKGSFSTLEIQRTEQGDSAMYLCSSSLQEGTTTDTQYFGPGTRLTVL.

This chain links TRBV6-5 with TRBJ1-1; D might be TRBD1 (6 bases). The V end lost 0 bases, the J end lost 11 bases, and 16 bases lay between the germline ends. Germline CDR1 is MNHEY and CDR2 is SVGAGI. This CDR3 contains 14 residues. CDR3 region: CASSYSRTAGVAFF. For the CDR3, the DNA is TGTGCCAGCAGTTACTCGAGGACAGCGGGGGTCGCTTTCTTT.

CDR3 amino acids: CASSSRGEGEKLFF. Here the CDR3 DNA reads TGTGCCAGCAGCTCCCGGGGGGAGGGTGAAAAACTGTTTTTT. The rearrangement links TRBV5-4 to TRBJ1-4, with a weak D call TRBD1 (5 bases). This CDR3 has 14 amino acids. CDR1 is SGHNT, CDR2 YYREEE, per germline (reference sequence). The ends were cut back, 3 bases at V and 7 bases at J, with 13 bases in the middle.

Points on this clone: This could be a read error, since a much larger clone is one nucleotide away. The V gene is TRBV11-2, the J gene TRBJ2-3, with TRBD1 identical over 8 bases. The CDR3 extends over 15 amino acids. Germline trimming cut 5 bases from V and 0 bases from J; bases unmatched to any gene: 4. Germline-derived CDR1 and CDR2 are SGHAT and FQNNGV. CDR3 DNA: TGTGCCAGCAGCCACGGACAGGGCAGCACAGATACGCAGTATTTT. This codes for CASSHGQGSTDTQYF.